This entry lists 20 T cell receptor beta chains sequenced from one sample in a study of T cell clonotyping in hematopoietic cell transplantation. Sequencing was performed with immunoSEQ multiplex PCR; in TCRdb, only in-frame clones are kept and a portion is missing. The sample records roughly 11,000 clones, less than 95% being singletons. The sequenced material came from peripheral blood mononuclear cells. The receptor source for this set is a woman aged 45-59 years in good health. Some clones in this sample may be carry-over from other donors' samples.

The chain recombines TRBV4-3 with TRBJ1-2; D gene uncertain. V shed 1 base and J shed 7 bases, with 10 bases lying between them. The CDR3 is made up of 13 amino acids. From germline, CDR1 is LGHNA and CDR2 YSLEER. The DNA for the CDR3 is TGCGCCAGCAGCCAAGGAAAGACGTTTGGCTACACCTTC. Its translation: CASSQGKTFGYTF.

The rearrangement links TRBV20-1 to TRBJ1-2; no reliable D call. Trimming shortened V by 6 bases and J by 9 bases, and 8 bases separated the two germline ends. CDR1 and CDR2 (germline): DFQATT, SNEGSKA (reference sequence). There are 9 residues in the CDR3. The CDR3 here is CSAAPRYTF. The CDR3 bases are TGCAGTGCGGCCCCTCGCTACACCTTC.

This chain links TRBV2 with TRBJ1-1; D is uncertain. The CDR3 contains 13 residues. Trimming removed 4 bases from V and 4 bases from J, with 10 bases in between. Looked up from germline, CDR1 is SNHLY and CDR2 is FYNNEI. CDR3 sequence reads: CASSADLRTEAFF. In nucleotides, the CDR3 is TGTGCCAGCAGTGCCGATCTCCGCACTGAAGCTTTCTTT.

The J gene is TRBJ1-5, the V gene TRBV15; D not certain. CDR3 length equals 12 residues. V was cut by 3 bases and J by 5 bases, with 5 bases left in between. Germline values: CDR1 LNHNV, CDR2 YYDKDF (reference sequence). CDR3 nucleotide sequence: TGTGCCACCAGCAGCGATTATCAGCCCCAGCATTTT. Translated, it gives CATSSDYQPQHF.

This clone has only one observation. The chain employs TRBV7-2 and TRBJ1-4; D is ambiguous. V gave up 5 bases and J gave up 5 bases, with 15 bases separating them. Germline V CDR1 and CDR2: SGHTA, FQGNSA. This CDR3 has 15 residues. CDR3 coding DNA: TGTGCCAGCAGCCCCCCGGGTGGAGGCAATGAAAAACTGTTTTTT. Protein product: CASSPPGGGNEKLFF. Looking up the rest from reference TRBV7-2 and TRBJ1-4 gives the full variable domain: GAGVSQSPSNKVTEKGKDVELRCDPISGHTALYWYRQSLGQGLEFLIYFQGNSAPDKSGLPSDRFSAERTGGSVSTLTIQRTQQEDSAVYLCASSPPGGGNEKLFFGSGTQLSVL.

This chain connects TRBV18 to TRBJ1-6; unclear D gene. Deletions cut 2 bases from V and 4 bases from J, with 12 bases between. Germline CDR1 is KGHSH and CDR2 is LQKENI. The CDR3 runs 16 residues. The CDR3 is CASSPVENSYNSPLHF. The CDR3, as DNA: TGTGCCAGCTCACCAGTCGAGAATTCATATAATTCACCCCTCCACTTT.

The chain employs TRBV10-3 and TRBJ1-6; no definite D call. Germline-derived CDR1 and CDR2 are ENHRY and SYGVKD. V was pared by 3 bases and J by 0 bases, with 12 bases between. The CDR3 is 17 residues long. The CDR3 sequence is CAISDPTPSSYNSPLHF. In DNA, the CDR3 is TGTGCCATCAGTGACCCGACACCAAGCTCCTATAATTCACCCCTCCACTTT.

This chain links TRBV10-3 with TRBJ2-2; perhaps TRBD1 as D (6 bases). CDR3 size: 17 residues. V was pared by 4 bases and J by 4 bases, with 19 bases between. The germline V gene has CDR1 ENHRY and CDR2 SYGVKD. For the CDR3, the DNA is TGTGCCATCAGTGCCTCAGGGGTAGGGGCTGGCACCGGGGAGCTGTTTTTT. As protein: CAISASGVGAGTGELFF.

J is TRBJ2-5 and V is TRBV10-3, with 11 nucleotides matching TRBD2. The CDR3 loop spans 15 amino acids. CDR1 ENHRY and CDR2 SYGVKD come from the germline V gene. Losses at the gene ends were 2 bases for V and 3 bases for J; bases not matched to a gene: 2. CDR3 amino acids: CAISEAGLAEETQYF. The CDR3 DNA sequence: TGTGCCATCAGTGAGGCGGGACTAGCGGAAGAGACCCAGTACTTC.

The CDR3 DNA sequence: TGCAGCGTTGAAGGCTCAGCGAGGAACACTGAAGCTTTCTTT. This translates into CSVEGSARNTEAFF. V and J are TRBV29-1 and TRBJ1-1; D gene unclear. The CDR3 contains 14 residues. Per germline, CDR1 SQVTM and CDR2 ANQGSEA. V lost 1 base, J lost 1 base, and 10 bases lay in between.

The V and J genes are TRBV30 and TRBJ2-2, with TRBD1 matching 8 bases. CDR1 GTSNPN and CDR2 SVGIG come from the germline V gene (reference sequence). The CDR3 is made up of 14 amino acids. With 5 bases clipped from V and 0 bases from J, the junction kept 2 bases outside the gene matches. This chain's CDR3 is CAWDRGANTGELFF. As DNA, the CDR3 is TGTGCCTGGGACAGGGGAGCGAACACCGGGGAGCTGTTTTTT.

This rearrangement joins TRBV19 to TRBJ1-2, with 9 bases lining up with TRBD1. CDR3 size: 16 residues. The germline V gene has CDR1 LNHDA and CDR2 SQIVND (reference sequence). The ends lost 6 bases at V and 8 bases at J; junction bases unmatched: 16. CDR3 sequence: CASSLGTGGARGGYTF. The DNA for the CDR3 is TGTGCCAGTAGCCTTGGTACAGGGGGCGCGAGGGGAGGCTACACCTTC.

V is TRBV14 and J is TRBJ1-1; D is undetermined. CDR1 and CDR2 (germline): SGHDN, FVKESK. V lost 0 bases to trimming and J lost 11 bases, with 19 bases between them. The CDR3 is made up of 15 amino acids. CDR3 nucleotides: TGTGCCAGCAGCCAAGATAGGTCCAATTCCGCGAGGGCTTTCTTT. Its translation: CASSQDRSNSARAFF.

The chain employs TRBV6-6 and TRBJ2-2; tentatively, D is TRBD2 (5 bases). The V end was cut by 7 bases, the J end by 1 base, with 10 bases between. Germline CDR1 is MNHNY and CDR2 is SVGAGI (reference sequence). The CDR3 runs 14 residues. This CDR3 is CASKEDLNTGELFF. DNA of the CDR3: TGTGCCAGCAAGGAGGACCTGAACACCGGGGAGCTGTTTTTT.

This chain links TRBV7-8 with TRBJ1-1; D remains ambiguous. Per germline, CDR1 SGHVS and CDR2 FQNEAQ. The CDR3 contains 13 residues. V lost 5 bases to trimming and J lost 5 bases, with 12 bases between them. The CDR3 protein is CASSPGVGTEAFF. The CDR3 nucleotides read TGTGCCAGCAGCCCCGGGGTGGGGACTGAAGCTTTCTTT.

The CDR3 reads CASSLAPYRYNEQFF. The CDR3 nucleotides are TGTGCCAGCAGCTTAGCTCCATACAGGTACAATGAGCAGTTCTTC. The rearrangement joins TRBV7-8 to TRBJ2-1; D perhaps matches TRBD1 (5 bases). The CDR3 is 15 amino acids. V lost 0 bases, J lost 4 bases, and 10 bases lay in between. Germline assignment: CDR1 SGHVS and CDR2 FQNEAQ.

The genes are TRBV7-2 and TRBJ2-7; a weak D match, TRBD2 (5 bases). CDR1 and CDR2 from the germline V gene are SGHTA and FQGNSA. Trimming took off 3 bases at V and 12 bases at J, with 18 bases between the two ends. The CDR3 spans 13 residues. CDR3 nucleotide sequence: TGTGCCAGCAGCTTTGCGGGTCTAGCACGGTGGTACTTC. Translating it yields CASSFAGLARWYF.

The chain couples TRBV7-6 to TRBJ1-1, with D unresolved. V gave up 4 bases and J gave up 2 bases, with 8 bases separating them. The germline gives CDR1 SGHVS, CDR2 FNYEAQ. There are 13 residues in the CDR3. The CDR3 DNA reads TGTGCCAGCAGCTCGACACCTAACACTGAAGCTTTCTTT. It specifies CASSSTPNTEAFF.

The chain links TRBV5-8 to TRBJ2-3; the D is unclear. This CDR3 is 15 amino acids long. Germline assignment: CDR1 SGHTS and CDR2 YDEGEE. The V and J ends lost 2 bases and 1 base respectively, with 11 bases between them. CDR3 coding DNA: TGTGCCAGCAGCTTCCCGGGTCAAGGCACAGATACGCAGTATTTT. It encodes CASSFPGQGTDTQYF.

J is TRBJ1-2 and V is TRBV5-8; TRBD1 aligns across 7 bases. Germline V CDR1 and CDR2: SGHTS, YDEGEE. With 0 bases clipped from V and 4 bases from J, the junction kept 6 bases outside the gene matches. The CDR3 runs to 15 residues. The CDR3 DNA reads as TGTGCCAGCAGCTTGGAGAAGGGGGCATTCTATGGCTACACCTTC. Encoded protein: CASSLEKGAFYGYTF.